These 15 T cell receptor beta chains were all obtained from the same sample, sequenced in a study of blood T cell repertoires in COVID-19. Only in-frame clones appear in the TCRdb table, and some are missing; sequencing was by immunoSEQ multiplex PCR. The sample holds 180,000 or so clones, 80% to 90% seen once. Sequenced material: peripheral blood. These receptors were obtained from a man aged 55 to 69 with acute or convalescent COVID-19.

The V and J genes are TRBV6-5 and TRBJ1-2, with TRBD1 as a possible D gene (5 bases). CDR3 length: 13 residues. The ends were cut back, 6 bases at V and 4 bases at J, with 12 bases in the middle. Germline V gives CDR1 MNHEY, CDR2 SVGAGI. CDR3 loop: CASSGGRGYGYTF. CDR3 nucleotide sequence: TGTGCCAGCAGCGGGGGTAGGGGCTATGGCTACACCTTC.

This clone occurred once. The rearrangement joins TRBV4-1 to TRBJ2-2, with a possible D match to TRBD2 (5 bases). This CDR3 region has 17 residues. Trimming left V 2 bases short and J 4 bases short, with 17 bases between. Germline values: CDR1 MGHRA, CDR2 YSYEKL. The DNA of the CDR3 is TGCGCCAGCAGCCAACAGGTGGGAGTATCGACCACCGGGGAGCTGTTTTTT. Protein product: CASSQQVGVSTTGELFF.

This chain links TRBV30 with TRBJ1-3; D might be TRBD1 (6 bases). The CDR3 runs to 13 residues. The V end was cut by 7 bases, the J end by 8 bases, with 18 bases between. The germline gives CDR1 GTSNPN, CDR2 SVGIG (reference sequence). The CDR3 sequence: CASTTGLSYTIYF. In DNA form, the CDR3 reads TGTGCCTCTACGACAGGTCTCTCCTACACCATATATTTT.

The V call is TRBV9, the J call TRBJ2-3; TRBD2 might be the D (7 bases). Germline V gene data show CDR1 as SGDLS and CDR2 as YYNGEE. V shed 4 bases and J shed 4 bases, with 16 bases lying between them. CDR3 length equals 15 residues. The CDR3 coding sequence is TGTGCCAGCAGCCCAGGCCGGCGGGGGCCAGATACGCAGTATTTT. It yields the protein CASSPGRRGPDTQYF.

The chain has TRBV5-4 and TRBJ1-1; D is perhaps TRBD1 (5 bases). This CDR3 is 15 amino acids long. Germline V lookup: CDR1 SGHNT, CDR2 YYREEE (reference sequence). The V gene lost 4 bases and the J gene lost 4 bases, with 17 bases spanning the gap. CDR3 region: CASSIRFGQGTEAFF. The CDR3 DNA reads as TGTGCCAGCAGCATCCGGTTCGGCCAGGGCACTGAAGCTTTCTTT.

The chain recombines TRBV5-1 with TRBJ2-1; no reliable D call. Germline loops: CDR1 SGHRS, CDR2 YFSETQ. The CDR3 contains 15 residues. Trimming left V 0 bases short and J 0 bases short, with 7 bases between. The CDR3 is CASSLVLSSYNEQFF. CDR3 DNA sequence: TGCGCCAGCAGCTTGGTTCTTAGCTCCTACAATGAGCAGTTCTTC.

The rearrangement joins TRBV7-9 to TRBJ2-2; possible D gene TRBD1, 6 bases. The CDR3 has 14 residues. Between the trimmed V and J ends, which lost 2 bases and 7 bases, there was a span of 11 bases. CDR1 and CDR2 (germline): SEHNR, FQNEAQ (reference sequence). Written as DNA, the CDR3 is TGTGCCAGCAGCTTACAGGGGCAATTCGGGGAGCTGTTTTTT. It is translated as CASSLQGQFGELFF.

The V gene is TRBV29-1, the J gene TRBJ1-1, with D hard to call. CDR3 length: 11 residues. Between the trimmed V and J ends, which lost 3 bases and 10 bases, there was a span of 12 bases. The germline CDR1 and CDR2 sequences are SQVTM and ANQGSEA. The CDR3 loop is CSVDVGGRAFF. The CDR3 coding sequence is TGCAGCGTTGACGTTGGCGGCCGAGCTTTCTTT.

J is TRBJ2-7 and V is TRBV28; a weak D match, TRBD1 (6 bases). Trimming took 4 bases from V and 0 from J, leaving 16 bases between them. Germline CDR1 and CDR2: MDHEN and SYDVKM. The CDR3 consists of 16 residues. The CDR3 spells CASSSYPGQISYEQYF. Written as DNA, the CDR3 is TGTGCCAGCAGTTCCTACCCTGGACAGATCTCCTACGAGCAGTACTTC.

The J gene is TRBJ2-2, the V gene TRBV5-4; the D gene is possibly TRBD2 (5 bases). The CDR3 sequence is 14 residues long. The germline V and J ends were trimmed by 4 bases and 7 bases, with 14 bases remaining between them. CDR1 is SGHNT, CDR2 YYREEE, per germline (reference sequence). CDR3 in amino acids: CASSRDGWGGELFF. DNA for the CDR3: TGTGCCAGCAGCCGGGATGGATGGGGCGGGGAGCTGTTTTTT. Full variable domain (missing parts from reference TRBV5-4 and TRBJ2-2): ETGVTQSPTHLIKTRGQQVTLRCSSQSGHNTVSWYQQALGQGPQFIFQYYREEENGRGNFPPRFSGLQFPNYSSELNVNALELDDSALYLCASSRDGWGGELFFGEGSRLTVL.

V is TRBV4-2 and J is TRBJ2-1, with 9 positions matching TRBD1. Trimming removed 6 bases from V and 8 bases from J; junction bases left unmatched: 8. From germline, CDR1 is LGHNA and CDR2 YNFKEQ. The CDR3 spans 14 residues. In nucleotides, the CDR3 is TGTGCCAGCAGAACAGGGGGCATTGATGATGAGCAGTTCTTC. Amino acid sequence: CASRTGGIDDEQFF.

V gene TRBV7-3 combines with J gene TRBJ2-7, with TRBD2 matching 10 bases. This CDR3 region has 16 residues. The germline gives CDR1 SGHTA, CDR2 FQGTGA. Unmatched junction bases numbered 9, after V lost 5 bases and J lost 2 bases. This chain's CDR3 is CASSLGSAGGTYEQYF. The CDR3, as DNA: TGTGCCAGCAGCCTGGGCTCAGCGGGAGGGACCTACGAGCAGTACTTC.

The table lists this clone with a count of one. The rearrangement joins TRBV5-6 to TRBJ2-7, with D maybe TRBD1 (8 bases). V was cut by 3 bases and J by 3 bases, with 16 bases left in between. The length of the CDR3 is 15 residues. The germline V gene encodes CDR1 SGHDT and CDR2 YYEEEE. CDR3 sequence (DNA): TGTGCCAGCAGCTCCGGACAGGGAGGGTACTACGAGCAGTACTTC. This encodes CASSSGQGGYYEQYF.

The CDR3 here is CASRVGGGLRGYTF. The CDR3, as DNA: TGTGCCAGCAGGGTTGGGGGGGGCCTACGAGGCTACACCTTC. The V and J genes are TRBV28 and TRBJ1-2; tentatively, D is TRBD1 (6 bases). Germline V gene data show CDR1 as MDHEN and CDR2 as SYDVKM. V shed 6 bases and J shed 8 bases, with 19 bases lying between them. CDR3 length equals 14 residues.

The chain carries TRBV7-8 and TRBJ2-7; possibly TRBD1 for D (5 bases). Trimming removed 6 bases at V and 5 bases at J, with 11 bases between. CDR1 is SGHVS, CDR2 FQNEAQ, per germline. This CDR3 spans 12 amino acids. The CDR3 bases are TGTGCCAGCAGTCTCCAGGGAAACGAGCAGTACTTC. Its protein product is CASSLQGNEQYF.